A single TCR beta chain is shown here with its context. Its antigen is unidentified. The CDR3 length is 13 residues. Germline V gene sequence: CDR1 LGHDT, CDR2 YNNKEL (reference sequence). V was pared by 0 bases and J by 5 bases, with 7 bases between. This entry comes from a study of identical twins. Whole-study findings and limits: Insertion counts were lower in abundant cord blood beta clonotypes, a trend that memory repertoires did not show.

TCRdb called the 5' RACE reads again in MiXCR, with one record for every CDR3 protein. The data hold 300,000 to 350,000 distinct CDR3 sequences, with roughly an eighth observed a single time. These same data were also listed under a study on yellow fever vaccine responses in identical twins.

The sample taken for sequencing was CD8+ T cells sorted from blood. This TCR was sampled from a woman aged 18-30 years in good health. The gene calls are TRBV3-1 and TRBJ2-5; no clear D. The CDR3 is CASSQDLMETQYF. CDR3 bases: TGTGCCAGCAGCCAAGATTTGATGGAGACCCAGTACTTC.